The 24 T cell receptor beta chains below all came from one sample that was sequenced in a study of cytomegalovirus exposure and HLA in healthy donors. In the PCR, 60 Vbeta and 13 Jbeta primers were used. Assay used: immunoSEQ multiplex PCR; TCRdb lists only in-frame clones, some missing. The table records over 85,000 clones, 70% to 85% of them present only once. Sequences were obtained from PBMCs. These receptors were collected from a young man in good health and CMV-seropositive.

This rearrangement joins TRBV7-9 to TRBJ2-7; 11 bases are a match to TRBD1. This CDR3 is 15 amino acids long. The trim removed 5 bases at V and 4 bases at J, leaving 7 bases unmatched. CDR1 is SEHNR and CDR2 is FQNEAQ in the germline V gene (reference sequence). The CDR3 nucleotides read TGTGCCAGCAGCCCCGGACAGGGGGCTGTATACGAGCAGTACTTC. Its translation is CASSPGQGAVYEQYF.

The rearrangement joins TRBV5-8 to TRBJ2-5; D perhaps matches TRBD2 (6 bases). CDR1 and CDR2 (germline): SGHTS, YDEGEE. V was pared by 1 base and J by 2 bases, with 12 bases between. The CDR3 totals 15 residues. As DNA, the CDR3 is TGTGCCAGCAGCTTGTTGGTTAGCGGTCAAGAGACCCAGTACTTC. Its protein product is CASSLLVSGQETQYF. The full variable domain, completed using reference TRBV5-8 and TRBJ2-5, is EAGVTQSPTHLIKTRGQQATLRCSPISGHTSVYWYQQALGLGLQFLLWYDEGEERNRGNFPPRFSGRQFPNYSSELNVNALELEDSALYLCASSLLVSGQETQYFGPGTRLLVL.

The genes are TRBV4-1 and TRBJ2-3; 7 nucleotides agree with TRBD1. The CDR3 spans 16 residues. CDR1 MGHRA and CDR2 YSYEKL come from the germline V gene. J gave up 5 bases and V 2 bases, and 10 bases lay outside the gene matches. The CDR3 protein is CASSQKGAMRGDTQYF. CDR3 nucleotides: TGCGCCAGCAGCCAAAAGGGGGCTATGAGGGGAGATACGCAGTATTTT.

The chain employs TRBV30 and TRBJ2-2; the match to TRBD2 covers 8 bases. Germline assignment: CDR1 GTSNPN and CDR2 SVGIG (reference sequence). The J segment lost 9 bases and the V segment lost 4 bases, leaving 1 base of the junction unmatched. The CDR3 is 11 residues long. For the CDR3, the DNA is TGTGCCTGGACGGGGGGGCGGGAGCTGTTTTTT. Its protein is CAWTGGRELFF.

This clone showed up just a few times. This chain connects TRBV27 to TRBJ1-2; 8 bases are a match to TRBD1. V lost 10 bases, J lost 1 base, and 14 bases stayed unmatched. Germline V gives CDR1 MNHEY, CDR2 SMNVEV (reference sequence). The CDR3 is 16 residues long. The CDR3 bases are TGTGCCACAAGCCCCTCCGACAGGGGAAATAACTATGGCTACACCTTC. Its protein is CATSPSDRGNNYGYTF.

This clone was seen once. This chain connects TRBV14 to TRBJ2-7, with a weak D call TRBD2 (6 bases). Germline CDR1 reads SGHDN; CDR2 reads FVKESK. There are 15 residues in the CDR3. Trimming stripped 4 bases from V and 1 base from J, with 14 bases between. The DNA of the CDR3 is TGTGCCAGCAGCCCTGGACTAAGAGGATCCTACGAGCAGTACTTC. Its protein product is CASSPGLRGSYEQYF. Based on the CDR3 plus reference TRBV14 and TRBJ2-7, the full variable domain is EAGVTQFPSHSVIEKGQTVTLRCDPISGHDNLYWYRRVMGKEIKFLLHFVKESKQDESGMPNNRFLAERTGGTYSTLKVQPAELEDSGVYFCASSPGLRGSYEQYFGPGTRLTVT.

This chain uses TRBV7-9 with TRBJ1-6, with 9 bases matching TRBD1. Germline CDR1 and CDR2: SEHNR and FQNEAQ (reference sequence). V shed 4 bases, J shed 8 bases, and the junction held 6 bases outside the gene matches. The CDR3 length is 15 residues. The CDR3 DNA sequence: TGTGCCAGCAGCTCACGCGGGACAGGGTATTCACCCCTCCACTTT. Translating gives CASSSRGTGYSPLHF.

The V gene is TRBV11-2, the J gene TRBJ2-1, with 10 bases matching TRBD2. V lost 0 bases, J lost 7 bases, and 3 bases stayed unmatched. The germline CDR1 and CDR2 sequences are SGHAT and FQNNGV. This CDR3 has 15 amino acids. The CDR3 region is CASSLDRLAGNEQFF. The CDR3 DNA sequence: TGTGCCAGCAGCTTAGATCGACTAGCGGGTAATGAGCAGTTCTTC.

This clone ranks as medium-sized. This sequence joins TRBV5-6 and TRBJ2-1, with 10 bases that match TRBD1. V was clipped by 1 base and J by 3 bases; unmatched bases: 1. This CDR3 comprises 15 residues. Germline-derived CDR1 and CDR2 are SGHDT and YYEEEE. CDR3 amino acids: CASSLWTGGYNEQFF. CDR3 in DNA: TGTGCCAGCAGCTTGTGGACAGGGGGCTACAATGAGCAGTTCTTC. Full variable domain (remainder filled in from reference TRBV5-6 and TRBJ2-1): DAGVTQSPTHLIKTRGQQVTLRCSPKSGHDTVSWYQQALGQGPQFIFQYYEEEERQRGNFPDRFSGHQFPNYSSELNVNALLLGDSALYLCASSLWTGGYNEQFFGPGTRLTVL.

This chain connects TRBV5-1 to TRBJ2-1; a weak D match, TRBD1 (6 bases). Between the trimmed V and J ends, which lost 0 bases and 5 bases, there was a span of 9 bases. Germline lookup yields CDR1 SGHRS and CDR2 YFSETQ. This CDR3 is built from 14 residues. This chain's CDR3 is CASSLDPGDNEQFF. The CDR3, as DNA: TGCGCCAGCAGCTTGGATCCAGGGGACAATGAGCAGTTCTTC.

The chain has TRBV7-8 and TRBJ2-2; TRBD1 matches 8 bases. Losses at the gene ends were 1 base for V and 6 bases for J; bases not matched to a gene: 10. This CDR3 spans 17 amino acids. Per the germline V gene, CDR1 is SGHVS and CDR2 is FQNEAQ. This CDR3 is CASSLVGQGAISGELFF. The DNA for the CDR3 is TGTGCCAGCAGCTTAGTCGGCCAGGGGGCTATTTCCGGGGAGCTGTTTTTT.

V usage is TRBV11-3 and J usage is TRBJ2-3, with a possible D match to TRBD2 (6 bases). There are 15 residues in the CDR3. Trimming stripped 2 bases from V and 4 bases from J, with 13 bases between. CDR1 is SGHNT and CDR2 is YENEEA in the germline V gene. The CDR3 loop reads CASSLMGGRADTQYF. The CDR3 coding sequence is TGTGCCAGCAGCTTAATGGGGGGTAGGGCAGATACGCAGTATTTT.

This chain uses TRBV30 with TRBJ1-1, with a possible D match to TRBD1 (6 bases). CDR1 and CDR2 from the germline V gene are GTSNPN and SVGIG (reference sequence). The CDR3 totals 14 residues. The V end lost 0 bases, the J end lost 4 bases, and 12 bases lay between the germline ends. As DNA, the CDR3 is TGTGCCTGGAGTGTCTGGGGGCACGGCACTGAAGCTTTCTTT. Translated, it gives CAWSVWGHGTEAFF.

This rearrangement joins TRBV11-2 to TRBJ2-7; 8 bases are shared with TRBD1. CDR1 SGHAT and CDR2 FQNNGV come from the germline V gene. The V segment lost 5 bases and the J segment 7 bases; nucleotides outside the gene matches: 10. This CDR3 contains 14 residues. In DNA, the CDR3 is TGTGCCAGCAGCCAGGGGGCGGACTTTGGTGAGCAGTACTTC. It codes for CASSQGADFGEQYF.

The genes are TRBV6-5 and TRBJ1-4; TRBD1 matches at 8 bases. The CDR3 loop spans 13 amino acids. Unmatched junction bases numbered 4, after V lost 5 bases and J lost 8 bases. In germline, CDR1 is MNHEY, CDR2 SVGAGI. CDR3 DNA sequence: TGTGCCAGCAGTGACAGGGGTAGGGAAAAACTGTTTTTT. Translation gives CASSDRGREKLFF.

CDR3 nucleotides: TGTGCCAGCAGCATCCGCCCAGGGGAGACTGAAGCTTTCTTT. The encoded protein is CASSIRPGETEAFF. The chain employs TRBV9 and TRBJ1-1; D perhaps matches TRBD1 (6 bases). The germline V gene encodes CDR1 SGDLS and CDR2 YYNGEE. The V and J ends lost 4 bases and 5 bases respectively, with 15 bases between them. The CDR3 spans 14 residues.

This clone has just a few counts. The V gene is TRBV7-9, the J gene TRBJ1-4, with D possibly matching TRBD1 (5 bases). V was trimmed by 3 bases and J by 6 bases, leaving 11 bases between them. Germline V gene sequence: CDR1 SEHNR, CDR2 FQNEAQ (reference sequence). This CDR3 spans 14 amino acids. The DNA for the CDR3 is TGTGCCAGCAGCTTTGACGGGGGTGATGAAAAACTGTTTTTT. It specifies CASSFDGGDEKLFF. The whole variable domain, filled in from reference TRBV7-9 and TRBJ1-4, reads DTGVSQNPRHKITKRGQNVTFRCDPISEHNRLYWYRQTLGQGPEFLTYFQNEAQLEKSRLLSDRFSAERPKGSFSTLEIQRTEQGDSAMYLCASSFDGGDEKLFFGSGTQLSVL.

Only one count was recorded for this clone. V usage is TRBV19 and J usage is TRBJ1-2; D is perhaps TRBD1 (5 bases). The CDR3 extends over 14 amino acids. Germline V gene data show CDR1 as LNHDA and CDR2 as SQIVND (reference sequence). Trimming shortened V by 7 bases and J by 2 bases, and 14 bases separated the two germline ends. Here the CDR3 DNA reads TGTGCCAGTACCCGATGGGGGGAAAACTATGGCTACACCTTC. It codes for CASTRWGENYGYTF.

The rearrangement joins TRBV30 to TRBJ2-3, with D possibly matching TRBD2 (5 bases). V was shortened by 3 bases and J by 1 base, with 17 bases between the two germline ends. Per the germline V gene, CDR1 is GTSNPN and CDR2 is SVGIG (reference sequence). CDR3 length: 16 amino acids. CDR3 amino acids: CAWSGLRVGGTDTQYF. The CDR3 bases are TGTGCCTGGAGCGGCCTGAGGGTTGGAGGCACAGATACGCAGTATTTT.

This chain uses TRBV5-1 with TRBJ2-3, with TRBD1 matching 9 bases. V lost 2 bases to trimming and J lost 5 bases; unmatched junction nucleotides: 6. Germline V gene data show CDR1 as SGHRS and CDR2 as YFSETQ. The CDR3 is 15 amino acids. The CDR3 DNA reads TGCGCCAGCAGCTTCCAGACAGGGGGTGAAGATACGCAGTATTTT. It encodes CASSFQTGGEDTQYF. Full variable domain (rest looked up from reference TRBV5-1 and TRBJ2-3): KAGVTQTPRYLIKTRGQQVTLSCSPISGHRSVSWYQQTPGQGLQFLFEYFSETQRNKGNFPGRFSGRQFSNSRSEMNVSTLELGDSALYLCASSFQTGGEDTQYFGPGTRLTVL.

The chain couples TRBV10-3 to TRBJ2-3; perhaps TRBD2 as D (5 bases). CDR3 length: 14 amino acids. Trimming cost V 7 bases and J 0 bases, with 11 bases left between them. Germline V CDR1 and CDR2: ENHRY, SYGVKD. In DNA, the CDR3 is TGTGCCATCACAAGTGGCGGGAGCACAGATACGCAGTATTTT. Encoded protein: CAITSGGSTDTQYF.

V is TRBV10-3 and J is TRBJ1-2, with 7 bases lining up with TRBD1. Unmatched junction bases numbered 11, after V lost 10 bases and J lost 0 bases. Germline V gene data show CDR1 as ENHRY and CDR2 as SYGVKD. The length of the CDR3 is 15 residues. DNA for the CDR3: TGTGCCACCGTACAGTCGGGGACAGCTAACTATGGCTACACCTTC. It specifies CATVQSGTANYGYTF.

This chain connects TRBV2 to TRBJ2-3; 7 bases are a match to TRBD2. Germline assignment: CDR1 SNHLY and CDR2 FYNNEI. The CDR3 totals 15 residues. Germline trimming cut 6 bases from V and 5 bases from J; bases unmatched to any gene: 11. The CDR3 bases are TGTGCCAGCAGGGTCGGACTAGATGTTGGAGATACGCAGTATTTT. Translating gives CASRVGLDVGDTQYF.

This chain joins TRBV19 and TRBJ2-7; 9 nucleotides line up with TRBD2. The V gene's germline CDR1 is LNHDA and CDR2 SQIVND (reference sequence). V lost 8 bases and J lost 3; bases outside the gene matches: 14. The CDR3 sequence is 16 residues long. The CDR3: CASAFSGTSSFYEQYF. DNA of the CDR3: TGTGCCAGTGCCTTTTCTGGGACTAGCAGCTTCTACGAGCAGTACTTC.